The 9 T cell receptor beta chains in this list originate from one sample, sequenced in a study of blood T cell repertoires in COVID-19. Method: immunoSEQ multiplex PCR; TCRdb's copy keeps in-frame clones and lacks some. Among around 25,000 clones listed, over 60% were seen once. The specimen was peripheral blood. The receptors here all came from an elderly woman with acute or convalescent COVID-19.

This rearrangement joins TRBV28 to TRBJ1-2; the D gene is possibly TRBD1 (6 bases). Germline lookup yields CDR1 MDHEN and CDR2 SYDVKM. The germline V and J ends were trimmed by 5 bases and 4 bases, with 14 bases remaining between them. The CDR3 is 14 residues long. This CDR3 reads CASSPGQNAYGYTF. CDR3 bases: TGTGCCAGCAGTCCTGGACAGAACGCCTATGGCTACACCTTC.

The chain links TRBV11-2 to TRBJ1-3; a weak D match, TRBD1 (5 bases). Germline V gene lookup returns CDR1 SGHAT and CDR2 FQNNGV. The CDR3 runs to 13 residues. The CDR3 loop reads CGNSGTSGNTIYF. The CDR3 DNA follows: TGTGGCAACTCAGGGACTTCAGGAAACACCATATATTTT.

The rearrangement uses TRBV19 and TRBJ1-2, with TRBD1 as a possible D gene (6 bases). The CDR3 contains 13 residues. The V gene lost 8 bases and the J gene lost 4 bases, with 14 bases spanning the gap. Germline assignment: CDR1 LNHDA and CDR2 SQIVND (reference sequence). CDR3 in amino acids: CASANRDAYGYTF. The DNA of the CDR3 is TGTGCCAGTGCGAACAGGGACGCCTATGGCTACACCTTC.

This chain links TRBV9 with TRBJ1-2, with TRBD1 matching over 9 bases. CDR3 length equals 13 residues. Per the germline V gene, CDR1 is SGDLS and CDR2 is YYNGEE. Trimming took 3 bases from V and 9 from J; bases not matched to a gene: 6. The CDR3 nucleotides read TGTGCCAGCAGCGCCGGGACAGGGACGCGCTACACCTTC. Its protein product is CASSAGTGTRYTF.

The rearrangement uses TRBV7-6 and TRBJ1-3; D unclear. The CDR3 spans 16 residues. Between the trimmed V and J ends, which lost 2 bases and 2 bases, there was a span of 13 bases. Germline V gene lookup returns CDR1 SGHVS and CDR2 FNYEAQ. The CDR3 here is CASSLRSGGTGNTIYF. The CDR3 DNA is TGTGCCAGCAGCTTACGATCTGGAGGGACTGGAAACACCATATATTTT.

The chain has TRBV5-1 and TRBJ1-2, with TRBD1 matching over 9 bases. This CDR3 contains 16 residues. The germline V gene encodes CDR1 SGHRS and CDR2 YFSETQ. After removal of 0 bases from V and 4 bases from J, the junction contained 7 bases not matched to a gene. For the CDR3, the DNA is TGCGCCAGCAGCTTGGAGTTGGGACAGGGCGTCTATGGCTACACCTTC. Its translation is CASSLELGQGVYGYTF.

The rearrangement links TRBV4-3 to TRBJ2-7; 7 bases are a match to TRBD1. V dropped 2 bases and J dropped 2; count of bases not matched to a gene: 9. Germline lookup yields CDR1 LGHNA and CDR2 YSLEER. The CDR3 is made up of 16 amino acids. CDR3 DNA: TGCGCCAGCAGCCAATCCGCTACAGGGGAAACCTACGAGCAGTACTTC. Translated: CASSQSATGETYEQYF.

The chain couples TRBV14 to TRBJ2-2; 8 bases fit TRBD2. Germline CDR1 reads SGHDN; CDR2 reads FVKESK. With 5 bases clipped from V and 7 bases from J, the junction kept 18 bases outside the gene matches. This CDR3 is 18 amino acids long. Here the CDR3 reads CASSDLDPPGLEGGELFF. The CDR3 region has the DNA TGTGCCAGCAGCGACTTAGACCCGCCGGGACTAGAGGGCGGGGAGCTGTTTTTT.

This chain connects TRBV15 to TRBJ2-3; unclear D gene. The V gene lost 5 bases and the J gene lost 4 bases, with 10 bases spanning the gap. Germline values: CDR1 LNHNV, CDR2 YYDKDF (reference sequence). The CDR3 contains 13 residues. CDR3 sequence reads: CATSLSPSDTQYF. The CDR3 region has the DNA TGTGCCACCAGCCTCTCCCCCTCAGATACGCAGTATTTT.